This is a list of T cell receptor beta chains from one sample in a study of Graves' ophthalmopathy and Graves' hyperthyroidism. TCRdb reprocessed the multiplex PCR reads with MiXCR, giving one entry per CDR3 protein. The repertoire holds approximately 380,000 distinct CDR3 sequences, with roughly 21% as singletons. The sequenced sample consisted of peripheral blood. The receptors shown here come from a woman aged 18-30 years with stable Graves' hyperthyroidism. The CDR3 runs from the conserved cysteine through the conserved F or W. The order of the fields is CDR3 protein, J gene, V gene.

CDR3 protein: CASTKGFFSSYEQYF; J gene: TRBJ2-7; V gene: TRBV2
CDR3 protein: CASCPGRRIQETQYF; J gene: TRBJ2-5; V gene: TRBV2
CDR3 protein: CSAPVGGGSAYEQYF; J gene: TRBJ2-7; V gene: TRBV20-1
CDR3 protein: CASSYRTTGTEAFF; J gene: TRBJ1-1; V gene: TRBV27
CDR3 protein: CASSPTGGLKYF; J gene: TRBJ2-4; V gene: TRBV6-2/TRBV6-3
CDR3 protein: CASTPAGGRETGELFF; J gene: TRBJ2-2; V gene: TRBV12-3/TRBV12-4
CDR3 protein: CASSSRRGQPQHF; J gene: TRBJ1-5; V gene: TRBV6-2/TRBV6-3
CDR3 protein: CASSYVGAKNIQYF; J gene: TRBJ2-4; V gene: TRBV6-5
CDR3 protein: CASSGGWTRVIAFF; J gene: TRBJ1-1; V gene: TRBV6-5
CDR3 protein: CAWGGGNTIYF; J gene: TRBJ1-3; V gene: TRBV30
CDR3 protein: CAWSTGTPGNTIYF; J gene: TRBJ1-3; V gene: TRBV30
CDR3 protein: CASSFTMTAYEQYF; J gene: TRBJ2-7; V gene: TRBV12-3/TRBV12-4
CDR3 protein: CAIKASGSGETQYF; J gene: TRBJ2-5; V gene: TRBV10-3
CDR3 protein: CASKTAGQGGNSPLHF; J gene: TRBJ1-6; V gene: TRBV12-3/TRBV12-4
CDR3 protein: CASSQGAGGPYEQYF; J gene: TRBJ2-7; V gene: TRBV11-2
CDR3 protein: CASRNRGHAGEQYF; J gene: TRBJ2-7; V gene: TRBV6-1
CDR3 protein: CASGRNNQPQHF; J gene: TRBJ1-5; V gene: TRBV12-5
CDR3 protein: CASSYAVLGTEAFF; J gene: TRBJ1-1; V gene: TRBV6-2/TRBV6-3
CDR3 protein: CASSQETASRTYEQYF; J gene: TRBJ2-7; V gene: TRBV4-3
CDR3 protein: CASRESAGGVQPQHF; J gene: TRBJ1-5; V gene: TRBV10-3
CDR3 protein: CASGNQGYMNTEAFF; J gene: TRBJ1-1; V gene: TRBV12-5
CDR3 protein: CASSPAGRKNIKYF; J gene: TRBJ2-4; V gene: TRBV27
CDR3 protein: CASSVLGTLFSPYEQYF; J gene: TRBJ2-7; V gene: TRBV19
CDR3 protein: CASSFRQERYGELFF; J gene: TRBJ2-2; V gene: TRBV14
CDR3 protein: CASSYVVTRGTGELFF; J gene: TRBJ2-2; V gene: TRBV6-5
CDR3 protein: CASSSPARGRGGEQYF; J gene: TRBJ2-7; V gene: TRBV27
CDR3 protein: CSARQGGYNSPLHF; J gene: TRBJ1-6; V gene: TRBV20-1
CDR3 protein: CASSSLEGNSPLHF; J gene: TRBJ1-6; V gene: TRBV7-2
CDR3 protein: CASSEAGLPYGYTF; J gene: TRBJ1-2; V gene: TRBV6-1
CDR3 protein: CASSFLASVQETQYF; J gene: TRBJ2-5; V gene: TRBV5-1
CDR3 protein: CASSKGDRANYEQYF; J gene: TRBJ2-7; V gene: TRBV5-1
CDR3 protein: CASTWARGLTSTDTQYF; J gene: TRBJ2-3; V gene: TRBV6-5
CDR3 protein: CASSTGVGSTEAFF; J gene: TRBJ1-1; V gene: TRBV7-9
CDR3 protein: CSASGPGYWASGNKNTGELFF; J gene: TRBJ2-2; V gene: TRBV20-1
CDR3 protein: CASSFGTSGELFF; J gene: TRBJ2-2; V gene: TRBV13
CDR3 protein: CSARAWTGGLMNTEAFF; J gene: TRBJ1-1; V gene: TRBV20-1
CDR3 protein: CAGNPYREGETQYF; J gene: TRBJ2-5; V gene: TRBV30
CDR3 protein: CSARAVESIQYF; J gene: TRBJ2-4; V gene: TRBV20-1
CDR3 protein: CASSSPGREGIKYF; J gene: TRBJ2-4; V gene: TRBV28
CDR3 protein: CASSLEAETQYF; J gene: TRBJ2-5; V gene: TRBV5-1
CDR3 protein: CASSTRDNQPQHF; J gene: TRBJ1-5; V gene: TRBV18
CDR3 protein: CATSDLATGNTGELFF; J gene: TRBJ2-2; V gene: TRBV24-1
CDR3 protein: CASSFRHLTNTEAFF; J gene: TRBJ1-1; V gene: TRBV6-5
CDR3 protein: CAISPTHIAKNIQYF; J gene: TRBJ2-4; V gene: TRBV10-3